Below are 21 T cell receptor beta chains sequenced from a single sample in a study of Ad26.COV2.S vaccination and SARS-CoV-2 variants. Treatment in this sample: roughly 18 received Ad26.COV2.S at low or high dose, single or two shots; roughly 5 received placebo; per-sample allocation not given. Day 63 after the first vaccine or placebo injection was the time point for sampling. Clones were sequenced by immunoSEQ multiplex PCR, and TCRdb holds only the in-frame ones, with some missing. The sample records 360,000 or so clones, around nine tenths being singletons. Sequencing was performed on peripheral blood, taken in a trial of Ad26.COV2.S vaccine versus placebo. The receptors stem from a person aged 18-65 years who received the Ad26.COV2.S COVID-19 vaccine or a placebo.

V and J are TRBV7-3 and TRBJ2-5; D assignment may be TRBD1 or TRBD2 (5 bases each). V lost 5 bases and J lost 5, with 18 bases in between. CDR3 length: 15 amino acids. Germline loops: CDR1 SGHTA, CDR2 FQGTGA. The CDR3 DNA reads TGTGCCAGCAGCCGAATCGGGGCCCCGGGCGAGACCCAGTACTTC. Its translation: CASSRIGAPGETQYF.

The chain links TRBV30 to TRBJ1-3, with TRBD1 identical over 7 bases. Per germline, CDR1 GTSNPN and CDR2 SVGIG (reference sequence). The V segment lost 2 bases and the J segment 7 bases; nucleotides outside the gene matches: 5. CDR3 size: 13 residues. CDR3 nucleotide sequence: TGTGCCTGGAGTACAGGGGCTCGGAACACCATATATTTT. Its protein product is CAWSTGARNTIYF.

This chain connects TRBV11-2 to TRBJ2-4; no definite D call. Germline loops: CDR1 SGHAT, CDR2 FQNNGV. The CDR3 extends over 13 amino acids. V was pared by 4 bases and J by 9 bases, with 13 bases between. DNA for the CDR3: TGTGCCAGCAGCTCCGGACCGACGGTCATTCAGTACTTC. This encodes CASSSGPTVIQYF.

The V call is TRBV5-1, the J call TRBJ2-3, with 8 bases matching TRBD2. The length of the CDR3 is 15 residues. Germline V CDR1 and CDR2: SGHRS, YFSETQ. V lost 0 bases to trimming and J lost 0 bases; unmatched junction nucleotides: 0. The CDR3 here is CASSLERGSTDTQYF. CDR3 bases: TGCGCCAGCAGCTTGGAGCGGGGGAGCACAGATACGCAGTATTTT.

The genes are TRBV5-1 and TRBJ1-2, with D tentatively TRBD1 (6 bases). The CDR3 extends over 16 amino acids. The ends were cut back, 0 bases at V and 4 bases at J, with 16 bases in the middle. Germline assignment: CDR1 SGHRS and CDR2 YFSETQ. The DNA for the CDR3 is TGCGCCAGCAGCTTGGAAGGGGAACAGGGAGGCTATGGCTACACCTTC. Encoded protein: CASSLEGEQGGYGYTF.

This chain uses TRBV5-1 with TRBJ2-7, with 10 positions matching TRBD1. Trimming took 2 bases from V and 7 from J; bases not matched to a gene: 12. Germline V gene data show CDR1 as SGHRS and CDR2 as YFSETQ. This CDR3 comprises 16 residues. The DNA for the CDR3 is TGCGCCAGCAGCTTATCTCCCCCGGGACAGGGGTTGGAGCAGTACTTC. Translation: CASSLSPPGQGLEQYF.

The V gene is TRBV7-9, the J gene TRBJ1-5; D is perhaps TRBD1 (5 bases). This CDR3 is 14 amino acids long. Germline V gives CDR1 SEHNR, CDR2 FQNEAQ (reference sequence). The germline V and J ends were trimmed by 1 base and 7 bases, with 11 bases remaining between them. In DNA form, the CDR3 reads TGTGCCAGCAGCTTAGGGGGCCGGGAGCAGCCCCAGCATTTT. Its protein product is CASSLGGREQPQHF.

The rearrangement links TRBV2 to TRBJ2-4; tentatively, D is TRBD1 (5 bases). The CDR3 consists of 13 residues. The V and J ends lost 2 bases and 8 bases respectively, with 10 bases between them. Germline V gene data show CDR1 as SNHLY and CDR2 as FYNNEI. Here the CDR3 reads CASSELRADIQYF. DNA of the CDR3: TGTGCCAGCAGTGAACTCAGGGCGGACATTCAGTACTTC.

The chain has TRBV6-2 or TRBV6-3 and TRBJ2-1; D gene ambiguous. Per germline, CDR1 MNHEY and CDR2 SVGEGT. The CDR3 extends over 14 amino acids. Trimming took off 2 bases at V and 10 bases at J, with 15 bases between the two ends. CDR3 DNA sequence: TGTGCCAGCAGTTACCCATTAACCCTGACAGAGCAGTTCTTC. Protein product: CASSYPLTLTEQFF.

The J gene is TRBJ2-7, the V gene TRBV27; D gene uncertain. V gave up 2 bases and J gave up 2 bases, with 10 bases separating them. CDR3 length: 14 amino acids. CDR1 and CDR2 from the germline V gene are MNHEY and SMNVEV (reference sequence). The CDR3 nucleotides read TGTGCCAGCAGTTTAGCGGCCGAAGCCTACGAGCAGTACTTC. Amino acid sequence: CASSLAAEAYEQYF.

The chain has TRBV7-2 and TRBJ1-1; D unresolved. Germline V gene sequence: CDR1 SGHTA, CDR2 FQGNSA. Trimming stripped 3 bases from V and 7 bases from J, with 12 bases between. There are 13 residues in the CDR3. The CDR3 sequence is CASSLTGKGEAFF. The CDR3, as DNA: TGTGCCAGCAGCTTGACCGGAAAGGGTGAAGCTTTCTTT.

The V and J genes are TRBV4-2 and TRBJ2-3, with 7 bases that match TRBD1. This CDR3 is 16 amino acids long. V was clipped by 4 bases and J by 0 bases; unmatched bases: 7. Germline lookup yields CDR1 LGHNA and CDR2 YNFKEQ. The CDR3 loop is CASSLQGEGSTDTQYF. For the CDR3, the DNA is TGTGCCAGCAGCCTCCAGGGGGAAGGAAGCACAGATACGCAGTATTTT.

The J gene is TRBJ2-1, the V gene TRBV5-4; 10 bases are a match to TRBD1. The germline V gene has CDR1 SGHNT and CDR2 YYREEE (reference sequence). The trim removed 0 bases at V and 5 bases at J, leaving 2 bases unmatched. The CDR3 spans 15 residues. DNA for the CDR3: TGTGCCAGCAGCTTGGGACAGGGGGCAAACAATGAGCAGTTCTTC. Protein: CASSLGQGANNEQFF.

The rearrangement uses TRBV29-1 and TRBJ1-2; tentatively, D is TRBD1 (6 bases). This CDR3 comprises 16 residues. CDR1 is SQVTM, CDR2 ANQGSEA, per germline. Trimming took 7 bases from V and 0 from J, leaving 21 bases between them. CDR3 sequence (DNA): TGCAGCGCCGTGGGCGGGGGGCCTCCCTCTAACTATGGCTACACCTTC. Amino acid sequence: CSAVGGGPPSNYGYTF.

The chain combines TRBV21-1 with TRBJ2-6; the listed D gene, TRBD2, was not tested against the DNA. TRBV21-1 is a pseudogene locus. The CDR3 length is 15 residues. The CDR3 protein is CASTRRGLGANVLTF. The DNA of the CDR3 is TGTGCCAGCACCCGGCGGGGTCTGGGGGCCAACGTCCTGACTTTC.

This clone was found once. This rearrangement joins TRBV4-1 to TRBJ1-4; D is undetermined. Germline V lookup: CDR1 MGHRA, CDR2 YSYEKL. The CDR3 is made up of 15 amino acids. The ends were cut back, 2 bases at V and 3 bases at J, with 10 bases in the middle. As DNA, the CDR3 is TGCGCCAGCAGCCAATCGGGAAGCGCTAATGAAAAACTGTTTTTT. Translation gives CASSQSGSANEKLFF.

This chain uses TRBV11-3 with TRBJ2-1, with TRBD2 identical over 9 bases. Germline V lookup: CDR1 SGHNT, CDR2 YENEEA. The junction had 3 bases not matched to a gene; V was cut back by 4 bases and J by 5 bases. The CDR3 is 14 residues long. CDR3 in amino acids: CASSSASGNNEQFF. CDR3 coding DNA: TGTGCCAGCAGCTCGGCTAGCGGGAACAATGAGCAGTTCTTC.

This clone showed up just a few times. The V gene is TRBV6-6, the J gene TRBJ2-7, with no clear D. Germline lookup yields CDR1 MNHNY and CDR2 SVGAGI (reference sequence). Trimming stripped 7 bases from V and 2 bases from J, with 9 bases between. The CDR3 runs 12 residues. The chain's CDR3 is CASNSRTYEQYF. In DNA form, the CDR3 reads TGTGCCAGCAATTCGCGAACCTACGAGCAGTACTTC.

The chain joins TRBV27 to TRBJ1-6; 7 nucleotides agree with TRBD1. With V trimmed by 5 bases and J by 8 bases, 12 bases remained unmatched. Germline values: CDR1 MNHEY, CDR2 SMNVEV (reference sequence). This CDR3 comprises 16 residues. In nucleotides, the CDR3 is TGTGCCAGCAGTCCCAACCTAGACAGGGTTGATTCACCCCTCCACTTT. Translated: CASSPNLDRVDSPLHF.

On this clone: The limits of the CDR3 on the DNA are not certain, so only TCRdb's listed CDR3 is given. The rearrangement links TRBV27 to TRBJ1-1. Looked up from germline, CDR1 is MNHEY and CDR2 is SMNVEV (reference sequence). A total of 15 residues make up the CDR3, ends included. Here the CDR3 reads CASSTSVAMNTEAFF.

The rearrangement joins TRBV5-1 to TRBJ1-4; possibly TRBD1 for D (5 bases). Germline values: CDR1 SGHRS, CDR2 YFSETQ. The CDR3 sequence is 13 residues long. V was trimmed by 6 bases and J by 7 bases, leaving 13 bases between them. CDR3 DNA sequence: TGCGCCAGCACCCAAGGGAGGGGTGAAAAACTGTTTTTT. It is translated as CASTQGRGEKLFF.